This T cell receptor (beta chain) emerged from a study of T cell responses to AZD1222 COVID-19 vaccine. Study observations and caveats: White British people made up most donors, females outnumbered males, and clonal diversity was possibly underestimated. Seropositive AZD1222 recipients at baseline numbered only five or six. Researchers report vaccine-associated CD4 TCRs spanning spike, with dominance at 160-218 and 743-854.

A note on this clone: Its antigen is as yet unknown.

V was clipped by 3 bases and J by 3 bases, with 6 bases between them. Germline assignment: CDR1 KGHDR and CDR2 SFDVKD. The CDR3 consists of 13 residues. Clones were sequenced by immunoSEQ multiplex PCR, and TCRdb holds only the in-frame ones, with some missing. The table records roughly 150,000 clones, 80% to 90% of them present only once. The sample was peripheral blood, taken on day 0 of AZD1222 vaccination. The chain uses TRBV24-1 and TRBJ2-3, with D perhaps matching TRBD1 or TRBD2 (5 bases each). The receptor was isolated from an adult in good health. The CDR3 DNA follows: TGTGCCACCAGTGATGGGGGTACAGATACGCAGTATTTT. It codes for CATSDGGTDTQYF.